This T cell receptor (beta chain) was sequenced during a study of CD8+ T cells in alopecia areata. RNA extraction and reverse transcription yielded cDNA as sequencing template. Using immunoSEQ multiplex PCR, the repertoire was profiled, and TCRdb retains in-frame clones only, with some absent. The data contain fewer than 250,000 clones, more than 30% of them singletons. The CDR3 is 12 amino acids. Trimming took 8 bases from V and 5 from J, leaving 12 bases between them. CDR1 and CDR2 from the germline V gene are LNHDA and SQIVND (reference sequence). Ten or more counts support this clone. As for treatment: oral pan-JAK inhibitor, 5-10 mg twice daily. From alopecia areata patients, lesional scalp punch biopsies and peripheral blood were collected.

The chain recombines TRBV19 with TRBJ2-5, with D possibly matching TRBD2 (6 bases). The sequence was collected from a human donor with alopecia areata. The input for sequencing was CD4+ T cells sorted from blood, taken between weeks 30 and 35, from a patient treated with tofacitinib. The CDR3 nucleotides are TGTGCCAGTGGGACTTGGAGGGAGACCCAGTACTTC. Protein: CASGTWRETQYF.